This T cell receptor beta chain derives from a study of technical replicates of blood from a handful of donors. Clones were read by immunoSEQ multiplex PCR, and TCRdb kept only the in-frame ones, dropping some. There are some 68,000 clones in the sample; roughly 92% occur only once, and approximately 0.4% lies in the top ten. The V gene's germline CDR1 is MNHEY and CDR2 SVGAGI. The CDR3 is 14 amino acids. Trimming took off 0 bases at V and 5 bases at J, with 9 bases between the two ends. Sequenced sample: T cells isolated from PBMCs. The chain uses TRBV6-5 and TRBJ2-3; unclear D gene. The clonotype comes from a human donor in good health. Here the CDR3 reads CASSYSPVGDTQYF. The DNA for the CDR3 is TGTGCCAGCAGTTACTCCCCAGTTGGAGATACGCAGTATTTT.